Shown below are 12 T cell receptor beta chains from a single sample sequenced in a study of blood T cells in healthy people across ages. A sample-barcoded 5' primer and a J-beta primer mix were used in a second PCR of roughly 6 to 12 cycles. Using its own MiXCR run on the 5' RACE reads, TCRdb lists one record per CDR3 protein. The repertoire holds about 780,000 distinct CDR3 sequences, with 62% as singletons. The sample was blood. The receptors stem from a man aged 25-45 years in good health.

For this clonotype: Germline is not matched at one junction end, which may reflect a read error. The rearrangement joins TRBV9 to TRBJ2-7; D unresolved. The CDR3 has 12 amino acids. Germline V gene lookup returns CDR1 SGDLS and CDR2 YYNGEE. The CDR3 nucleotides are TGTGCCAACAGCGTAGGCGGAGACGAGCAGTACTTC. Translated: CANSVGGDEQYF.

This clonotype appeared a few times. This chain joins TRBV7-2 and TRBJ2-3, with 11 bases lining up with TRBD2. CDR3 size: 19 residues. V was pared by 2 bases and J by 9 bases, with 19 bases of the junction left unmatched. Germline V gene sequence: CDR1 SGHTA, CDR2 FQGNSA. The CDR3 loop is CASSLISGVTSGVPWTQYF. The DNA for the CDR3 is TGTGCCAGCAGCTTAATATCCGGGGTGACTAGCGGGGTCCCGTGGACGCAGTATTTT.

The table lists this clonotype with a count of one. The chain employs TRBV7-9 and TRBJ2-5; 8 bases fit TRBD1. The J call may be wrong; the DNA end is better matched by TRBJ2-7. The germline V gene encodes CDR1 SEHNR and CDR2 FQNEAQ (reference sequence). The CDR3 loop spans 16 amino acids. The CDR3 DNA follows: TGTGCCAGCAGCTATTCTGACAGGGGAAGTTCCTACGAGCAGTACTTC. It specifies CASSYSDRGSSYEQYF.

Worth noting for this clonotype: An end of the junction differs from the germline gene, which may be a read error. The V and J genes are TRBV7-9 and TRBJ1-1, with 10 bases identical to TRBD1. This CDR3 region has 19 residues. Germline-derived CDR1 and CDR2 are SEHNR and FQNEAQ (reference sequence). The CDR3 sequence is CASSSFSGTGVRMNAEAFF. In nucleotides, the CDR3 is TGTGCCAGCAGCTCCTTCTCCGGGACAGGGGTTCGGATGAACGCTGAAGCTTTCTTT.

This chain connects TRBV6-1 to TRBJ2-5, with D perhaps being TRBD1 or TRBD2 (6 bases each). CDR3 length equals 15 residues. CDR1 is MNHNS and CDR2 is SASEGT in the germline V gene. V lost 3 bases and J 7 bases, leaving 18 bases between the germline ends. The CDR3 DNA reads as TGTGCCAGCAGTGAGACCGGGGGCCCTCCGGGGACCCAGTACTTC. It is translated as CASSETGGPPGTQYF.

This rearrangement joins TRBV27 to TRBJ1-1; D remains unclear. Germline CDR1 reads MNHEY; CDR2 reads SMNVEV (reference sequence). Trimming removed 1 base from V and 5 bases from J, with 8 bases in between. The CDR3 runs 13 residues. Here the CDR3 DNA reads TGTGCCAGCAGTTTATTCGTGGGAACTGAAGCTTTCTTT. Protein sequence: CASSLFVGTEAFF.

The rearrangement joins TRBV28 to TRBJ2-1, with 13 bases that match TRBD2. The CDR3 covers 16 residues. J lost 7 bases, V lost 5 bases, and 8 bases had no gene match. Germline-derived CDR1 and CDR2 are MDHEN and SYDVKM. This CDR3 is CASSPSQLAGGNEQFF. In DNA, the CDR3 is TGTGCCAGCAGTCCGAGCCAACTAGCGGGGGGGAATGAGCAGTTCTTC.

This clonotype occurred a few times. The rearrangement uses TRBV4-3 and TRBJ2-7, with 7 bases fitting TRBD1. V trimming: 0 bases; J trimming: 0 bases; junction bases outside the gene matches: 8. The length of the CDR3 is 17 residues. The germline CDR1 and CDR2 sequences are LGHNA and YSLEER. In DNA, the CDR3 is TGCGCCAGCAGCCAAGATGGACAGGCGGGTTTCTCCTACGAGCAGTACTTC. It codes for CASSQDGQAGFSYEQYF.

The CDR3 coding sequence is TGTGCCAGCAGCGCCCGAAATCCGACAGGGGGTAATTCACCCCTCCACTTT. It is translated as CASSARNPTGGNSPLHF. The chain employs TRBV9 and TRBJ1-6, with 9 bases aligning to TRBD1. The length of the CDR3 is 17 residues. Looked up from germline, CDR1 is SGDLS and CDR2 is YYNGEE. V dropped 3 bases and J dropped 6; count of bases not matched to a gene: 10. Looking up the rest from reference TRBV9 and TRBJ1-6 gives the full variable domain: DSGVTQTPKHLITATGQRVTLRCSPRSGDLSVYWYQQSLDQGLQFLIQYYNGEERAKGNILERFSAQQFPDLHSELNLSSLELGDSALYFCASSARNPTGGNSPLHFGNGTRLTVT.

This chain joins TRBV10-2 and TRBJ1-4; D is unclear. Germline values: CDR1 WSHSY, CDR2 SAAADI. The length of the CDR3 is 14 residues. Trimming left V 2 bases short and J 8 bases short, with 12 bases between. The CDR3 reads CASSEEGLREKLFF. DNA of the CDR3: TGCGCCAGCAGTGAGGAGGGTCTCCGGGAAAAACTGTTTTTT.

About this clonotype itself: The junction shows a germline mismatch at one end, possibly a read error. The chain carries TRBV18 and TRBJ2-5; 14 bases line up with TRBD2. CDR3 length: 15 amino acids. Germline V gives CDR1 KGHSH, CDR2 LQKENI. The CDR3 sequence is CAGSPLGLAGGVQYF. The CDR3 coding sequence is TGTGCCGGCTCACCACTTGGACTAGCGGGGGGTGTGCAGTACTTC.

This chain uses TRBV5-5 with TRBJ2-1; 11 bases agree with TRBD2. The junction had 5 bases not matched to a gene; V was cut back by 0 bases and J by 0 bases. The CDR3 totals 18 residues. Germline CDR1 reads SGHKS; CDR2 reads YYEKEE (reference sequence). CDR3 loop: CASSLEGLAVSSYNEQFF. CDR3 sequence (DNA): TGTGCCAGCAGCTTGGAGGGACTAGCGGTTAGCTCCTACAATGAGCAGTTCTTC.